This T cell receptor beta chain originates from a study of shared clonotypes between healthy human individuals. The overall study: Each donor contributed plates that comprised three CD4 naive, three CD4 memory, two CD8 naive and one CD8 memory.

CD8 cells regarded as naive lacked CD45RO, were positively chosen for CCR7, and omitted terminally differentiated effector memory CD45RA+ cells. The donors, healthy adults who were HIV-negative, had experienced no recent acute infections or vaccinations. Details on this clone: The target antigen is unknown.

Sequenced by immunoSEQ multiplex PCR; TCRdb stores in-frame clones only, minus some. The sample includes just over 2,000,000 clones, roughly 95% of them seen just once. Germline V gene sequence: CDR1 SGDLS, CDR2 YYNGEE. The V gene end was trimmed by 4 bases and the J gene end by 6 bases; junction bases not matched to a gene: 0. The CDR3 is 11 amino acids. Study-wide points: On the whole, naive subsets had larger estimated richness than memory subsets had. Some naive CD4 clonotypes, around 4.9%, turned up in common across four donors.

The sequenced sample consisted of naive CD8+ T cells sorted from blood. This chain connects TRBV9 to TRBJ2-7; 8 bases align to TRBD1. This receptor was identified in a man between 18 and 29 years old in good health. The CDR3 region has the DNA TGTGCCAGCAGCACAGGGGGCGAGCAGTACTTC. Translation gives CASSTGGEQYF.